These 9 T cell receptor beta chains share one sample of origin, sequenced in a study of blood T cell repertoires in COVID-19. The table came from immunoSEQ multiplex PCR; TCRdb's copy has only in-frame clones and leaves some out. The sample contains some 99,000 clones, around nine tenths of which appear only once. Material: peripheral blood. These receptors were obtained from a human donor with COVID-19, enrolled during active disease. The donor label of this sample is uncertain.

The rearrangement links TRBV29-1 to TRBJ2-7; 9 bases map to TRBD1. The V gene's germline CDR1 is SQVTM and CDR2 ANQGSEA. V was pared by 6 bases and J by 3 bases, with 6 bases of the junction left unmatched. This CDR3 contains 13 residues. CDR3 loop: CSVAGQGLYEQYF. CDR3 nucleotides: TGCAGCGTCGCCGGACAGGGGCTCTACGAGCAGTACTTC.

The rearrangement uses TRBV9 and TRBJ2-5; TRBD1 agrees at 7 bases. Germline V lookup: CDR1 SGDLS, CDR2 YYNGEE. There are 13 residues in the CDR3. Unmatched junction bases numbered 1, after V lost 0 bases and J lost 5 bases. CDR3 loop: CASSVAQGETQYF. The CDR3 DNA reads TGTGCCAGCAGCGTAGCACAGGGGGAGACCCAGTACTTC.

The V call is TRBV6-5, the J call TRBJ2-7, with a tentative D call TRBD2 (5 bases). This CDR3 has 13 residues. Germline CDR1 MNHEY, CDR2 SVGAGI. V dropped 7 bases and J dropped 1 base, with 11 bases sitting between them. The CDR3 bases are TGTGCCAGCACTTCGAGGGTATCCTACGAGCAGTACTTC. This sequence encodes CASTSRVSYEQYF.

The chain recombines TRBV3-1 (or the pseudogene TRBV3-2) with TRBJ1-2; 9 nucleotides line up with TRBD1. J lost 4 bases, V lost 4 bases, and 4 bases had no gene match. Germline-derived CDR1 and CDR2 are LGHDT and YNNKEL (reference sequence). The CDR3 is made up of 14 amino acids. The chain's CDR3 is CASSPGQGGYGYTF. As DNA, the CDR3 is TGTGCCAGCAGCCCGGGACAGGGTGGCTATGGCTACACCTTC.

This clone was seen a single time. The gene calls are TRBV10-3 and TRBJ2-3, with D possibly being TRBD2 (5 bases). Between the trimmed V and J ends, which lost 0 bases and 1 base, there was a span of 8 bases. This CDR3 spans 15 amino acids. The germline CDR1 and CDR2 sequences are ENHRY and SYGVKD. CDR3 sequence: CAISESRAGTDTQYF. CDR3 sequence (DNA): TGTGCCATCAGTGAGTCGCGAGCGGGCACAGATACGCAGTATTTT.

As for this clone: This specimen includes other DNA sequences encoding the same CDR3. The genes are TRBV30 and TRBJ1-3; D is uncertain. This CDR3 has 14 residues. Germline V gives CDR1 GTSNPN, CDR2 SVGIG (reference sequence). The V end was cut by 0 bases, the J end by 4 bases, with 10 bases between. The DNA of the CDR3 is TGTGCCTGGAGTGTGGGAGGGTCCGGAAACACCATATATTTT. It specifies CAWSVGGSGNTIYF.

V is TRBV11-3 and J is TRBJ1-1; TRBD1 aligns across 7 bases. The V and J ends lost 6 bases and 1 base, in that order; junction bases with no gene match: 5. The CDR3 extends over 14 amino acids. The germline V gene has CDR1 SGHNT and CDR2 YENEEA. The DNA of the CDR3 is TGTGCCAGCAGGCGAGGGGGCGAGAACACTGAAGCTTTCTTT. The encoded protein is CASRRGGENTEAFF.

The J gene is TRBJ2-1, the V gene TRBV6-5; 11 nucleotides align to TRBD2. CDR1 and CDR2 (germline): MNHEY, SVGAGI. V trimming: 7 bases; J trimming: 11 bases; junction bases outside the gene matches: 7. The CDR3 is made up of 13 amino acids. Here the CDR3 DNA reads TGTGCCAGCACCTCGACTAGCGGGGTGAAGCAGTTCTTC. This sequence encodes CASTSTSGVKQFF.

The chain uses TRBV19 and TRBJ1-2, with TRBD1 identical over 7 bases. J lost 4 bases, V lost 5 bases, and 1 base had no gene match. The CDR3 runs to 12 residues. Looked up from germline, CDR1 is LNHDA and CDR2 is SQIVND (reference sequence). The DNA of the CDR3 is TGTGCCAGTAGTGACAGGGCCTATGGCTACACCTTC. Its protein is CASSDRAYGYTF.